A selection of T cell receptor beta chains follows, all from one sample in a study of cytomegalovirus exposure and HLA in healthy donors. The method was immunoSEQ multiplex PCR; TCRdb's version includes in-frame clones alone and lacks a portion of them. Of some 97,000 clones detected, more than 75% appear once; the ten largest clones hold 4%. The specimen was PBMCs. The receptors come from a woman in her forties or fifties in good health and CMV-seropositive. Each CDR3 is given with its conserved first and last residue. The D gene is left open where the match is weak. Not every row has a clone size; where given, it reads once, few, many or a size class.

V gene	clone size	J gene	D gene	CDR3 DNA	CDR3 protein
TRBV10-3	-	TRBJ1-3	TRBD1	TGTGCCACCAGGGAACAGGGGACAGGAAACACCATATATTTT	CATREQGTGNTIYF
TRBV9	-	TRBJ1-5	TRBD1	TGTGCCAGCAGCGTGGGACAGTCCAATCAGCCCCAGCATTTT	CASSVGQSNQPQHF
TRBV11-1	-	TRBJ2-5	-	TGTGCCAGCAGCTCGTTGGAGACCCAGTACTTC	CASSSLETQYF
TRBV19	-	TRBJ2-7	-	TGTGCCAGTAGTATTGGAGGGATTGACGAGCAGTACTTC	CASSIGGIDEQYF
TRBV27	-	TRBJ1-5	TRBD1	TGTGCCAGCAGTCCCTGGACAGGGGGGGGCAATCAGCCCCAGCATTTT	CASSPWTGGGNQPQHF
TRBV6-1	-	TRBJ2-5	-	TGTGCCGTTTTACCAGGCGGGTCAAAGACCCAGTACTTC	CAVLPGGSKTQYF
TRBV27	-	TRBJ2-3	TRBD2	TGTGCCAGCAGTCCGGGGGGGCCGGGAGATACGCAGTATTTT	CASSPGGPGDTQYF
TRBV10-3	-	TRBJ2-5	TRBD1	TGTGCCATCAGTGAGAGGGTGCCGGACAGGGGGTTTGGGACAGAGACCCAGTACTTC	CAISERVPDRGFGTETQYF
TRBV19	-	TRBJ2-5	-	TGTGCCAGTAGTATAACGGCTAGCATTGAGACCCAGTACTTC	CASSITASIETQYF
TRBV4-1	-	TRBJ2-1	TRBD2	TGCGCCAGCAGCCAAAGCGGGAGCTACTACAATGAGCAGTTCTTC	CASSQSGSYYNEQFF
TRBV14	-	TRBJ2-1	TRBD1	TGTGCCAGCAGCCAACGGACAGGGGGCAGAAATGAGCAGTTCTTC	CASSQRTGGRNEQFF
TRBV7-2	-	TRBJ2-7	TRBD2	TGTGCCAGCAGCTTACTAGCGGGGGGGCTCTACGAGCAGTACTTC	CASSLLAGGLYEQYF
TRBV30	-	TRBJ1-5	TRBD1	TGTGCCTGGAGTCCGGGACAGGGCAATCAGCCCCAGCATTTT	CAWSPGQGNQPQHF
TRBV4-1	-	TRBJ1-1	-	TGCGCCAGCAGTGAAATAGGGGGGGGGACTGAAGCTTTCTTT	CASSEIGGGTEAFF
TRBV18	-	TRBJ1-1	TRBD1	TGTGCCAGCTCACTAGGGGGTGCCGGGACAGGGGTTGGAGCTTTCTTT	CASSLGGAGTGVGAFF
TRBV7-9	-	TRBJ2-1	TRBD2	TGTGCCAGCAGCTCGGGACTAGCGGGATCCTACAATGAGCAGTTCTTC	CASSSGLAGSYNEQFF
TRBV19	-	TRBJ2-5	-	TGTGCCAGTAGTATTAGAGGACAGCCAAACCGCCCCCCAGAGACCCAGTACTTC	CASSIRGQPNRPPETQYF
TRBV5-1	-	TRBJ2-3	TRBD2	TGCGCCAGCAGCCGTTCGACTAGCGCGAGCACAGATACGCAGTATTTT	CASSRSTSASTDTQYF
TRBV7-9	-	TRBJ2-4	-	TGTGCCAGCTCCCCCCTTGAGGAGCGGCCCAAAAACATTCAGTACTTC	CASSPLEERPKNIQYF
TRBV7-3	-	TRBJ2-7	TRBD1	TGTGCCAGCGGGACAGGGGCGTACGAGCAGTACTTC	CASGTGAYEQYF
TRBV11-3	-	TRBJ1-5	-	TGTGCCAGCAGCTTCGTGGTAGCCAATCAGCCCCAGCATTTT	CASSFVVANQPQHF
TRBV25-1	few	TRBJ1-6	TRBD1	TGTGCCAGCAGTGACTTGGGACAGGGCCATAATTCACCCCTCCACTTT	CASSDLGQGHNSPLHF
TRBV6-5	-	TRBJ1-5	-	TGTGCCAGCAGCCCGAAACAGAATCAGCCCCAGCATTTT	CASSPKQNQPQHF
TRBV29-1	-	TRBJ2-7	-	TGCAGCGTTGATGGCCTAGCTGATTCCTACGAGCAGTACTTC	CSVDGLADSYEQYF
TRBV9	-	TRBJ1-4	TRBD1	TGTGCCAGCAGCGCCGGGACAGGGAGGACTAATGAAAAACTGTTTTTT	CASSAGTGRTNEKLFF
TRBV6-1	-	TRBJ1-3	-	TGTGCCAGCAGGGAGGGACTTCGAGGAAACACCATATATTTT	CASREGLRGNTIYF
TRBV10-3	-	TRBJ1-5	TRBD1	TGTGCCATCAAGGGGACAGACAATCAGCCCCAGCATTTT	CAIKGTDNQPQHF
TRBV10-2	-	TRBJ1-6	-	TGCGCCAGCAGTTTCGACAGAGCGAATTCACCCCTCCACTTT	CASSFDRANSPLHF
TRBV6-4	-	TRBJ2-1	-	TGTGCCAGCAGCGACGTCGGGGGAGGAAAAAATGAGCAGTTCTTC	CASSDVGGGKNEQFF
TRBV11-2	-	TRBJ2-6	-	TGTGCCAGCAGCTTAAGCCCCCCGTGGGCGCCTGGGGCCAACGTCCTGACTTTC	CASSLSPPWAPGANVLTF
TRBV7-2	-	TRBJ1-3	-	TGTGCCAGCAGCTTAAGCTGGGGAAACACCATATATTTT	CASSLSWGNTIYF
TRBV5-1	-	TRBJ2-3	-	TGCGCCAGCAGCTCAGAGGGTGCAGATACGCAGTATTTT	CASSSEGADTQYF
TRBV29-1	-	TRBJ1-1	-	TGCAGCGTCCCAGGGGTACGGTCTGAAGCTTTCTTT	CSVPGVRSEAFF
TRBV7-2	-	TRBJ2-5	TRBD2	TGTGCCAGCAGCTTAGAGGTTGGGCTAGCGGGTCTGAAGACCCAGTACTTC	CASSLEVGLAGLKTQYF
TRBV7-9	-	TRBJ1-2	-	TGTGCCAGCAGCCGCCGACAGTCTAACTATGGCTACACCTTC	CASSRRQSNYGYTF
TRBV11-2	-	TRBJ1-1	-	TGTGCCAGCAGCTTGACCGGGACTGAGAACACTGAAGCTTTCTTT	CASSLTGTENTEAFF
TRBV12-5	-	TRBJ2-2	-	TGTGCTAGTGGCTTAGGTAGGGGGTTAACCGGGGAGCTGTTTTTT	CASGLGRGLTGELFF
TRBV2	few	TRBJ1-2	-	TGTGCCAGCAGTGAAAACCAGATCTATGGCTACACCTTC	CASSENQIYGYTF
TRBV4-1	-	TRBJ1-1	-	TGCGCCAGCAGCCAAGCCGACAGGAGGAACACTGAAGCTTTCTTT	CASSQADRRNTEAFF
TRBV5-1	once	TRBJ2-3	TRBD1	TGCGCCAGCAGCCCCCTCGGACAGGGAATTGACGGTACGCAGTATTTT	CASSPLGQGIDGTQYF
TRBV7-9	-	TRBJ2-5	-	TGTGCCAGCAGCTTAAAAGCGGGCCTCCAAGAGACCCAGTACTTC	CASSLKAGLQETQYF
TRBV6-5	-	TRBJ1-1	TRBD1	TGTGCCAGCAGCCCGACAGGGATGAACACTGAAGCTTTCTTT	CASSPTGMNTEAFF
TRBV6-5	-	TRBJ2-1	-	TGTGCCAGCAGACCTGACAGTGGCCCCTACAATGAGCAGTTCTTC	CASRPDSGPYNEQFF
TRBV7-2	-	TRBJ1-2	-	TGTGCCAGCACCATCGGTGGTGGCTACACCTTC	CASTIGGGYTF
TRBV7-9	-	TRBJ1-1	TRBD1	TGTTCCAGCAGCCTAGGACAGGGTTGGGCTGAAGCTTTCTTT	CSSSLGQGWAEAFF
TRBV15	-	TRBJ1-2	-	TGTGCCACCAGCAGAGATTTCGGGGGCTACACCTTC	CATSRDFGGYTF
TRBV9	-	TRBJ2-2	TRBD2	TGTGCCAGCAGCGCCCTCGGGGGGTCCGGGGAGCTGTTTTTT	CASSALGGSGELFF
TRBV9	-	TRBJ2-3	TRBD1	TGTGCCAGCACTCGACAGGGCTTATCCACAGATACGCAGTATTTT	CASTRQGLSTDTQYF
TRBV29-1	-	TRBJ2-5	-	TGCAGCGTCGCCTATCAAGAGACCCAGTACTTC	CSVAYQETQYF
TRBV10-3	-	TRBJ1-2	TRBD1	TGTGCCATCAGTTCCGGGACAGGGAATTTAGGCTACACCTTC	CAISSGTGNLGYTF
TRBV15	-	TRBJ2-7	TRBD2	TGTGCCACCAGCTTCCCCCGTCAGACTAGCGGGAACATCGAGCAGTACTTC	CATSFPRQTSGNIEQYF
TRBV7-9	-	TRBJ1-2	TRBD1	TGTGCCAGCAGCCCCTCGGAGCAGGGGGCCCTAACAGGCTACACCTTC	CASSPSEQGALTGYTF
TRBV4-1	-	TRBJ2-7	TRBD2	TGCGCCAGCAGCCCCGTGCGGGGGAAAACCTTCTACGAGCAGTACTTC	CASSPVRGKTFYEQYF
TRBV6-1	-	TRBJ1-2	-	TGTGCCAGCAGTGAACAAACCCAGACGAGGGGAGGATCTGGCTACACCTTC	CASSEQTQTRGGSGYTF
TRBV5-5	-	TRBJ1-2	-	TGTGCCAGCTGGGGCCTCATTCGGGGCTACACCTTC	CASWGLIRGYTF